Each of the 8 T cell receptor beta chains below was sequenced from the same sample in a study of shared clonotypes between healthy human individuals. Here immunoSEQ multiplex PCR was the method, and the copy in TCRdb shows in-frame clones only, minus some. The table shows approximately 470,000 clones, with almost 80% occurring only once. Sequencing used PBMCs. These receptor sequences come from a woman aged 40 to 50 in good health. Some clones in this sample may be carry-over from other donors' samples.

This clone occurred many times. The chain uses TRBV19 and TRBJ1-2; D is ambiguous. Germline CDR1 is LNHDA and CDR2 is SQIVND (reference sequence). This CDR3 region has 13 residues. V lost 5 bases to trimming and J lost 5 bases, with 12 bases between them. In DNA form, the CDR3 reads TGTGCCAGTAGTCCGTCCGGTATTTATGGCTACACCTTC. Translated: CASSPSGIYGYTF.

V is TRBV7-9 and J is TRBJ2-7; 8 nucleotides match TRBD2. CDR1 is SEHNR, CDR2 FQNEAQ, per germline (reference sequence). V lost 1 base, J lost 7 bases, and 9 bases stayed unmatched. This CDR3 spans 15 amino acids. CDR3 in DNA: TGTGCCAGCAGCTTAGGTCGAGCGGGAGCGGGGGAGCAGTACTTC. Encoded protein: CASSLGRAGAGEQYF. The full variable domain, rest sourced from reference TRBV7-9 and TRBJ2-7, is DTGVSQNPRHKITKRGQNVTFRCDPISEHNRLYWYRQTLGQGPEFLTYFQNEAQLEKSRLLSDRFSAERPKGSFSTLEIQRTEQGDSAMYLCASSLGRAGAGEQYFGPGTRLTVT.

The chain combines TRBV28 with TRBJ2-1; D gene unclear. Germline CDR1 MDHEN, CDR2 SYDVKM. V was clipped by 1 base and J by 9 bases, with 10 bases between them. This CDR3 spans 13 amino acids. The CDR3, as DNA: TGTGCCAGCAGTTTATTGGGTCGAGTTGAGCAGTTCTTC. This codes for CASSLLGRVEQFF.

The chain has TRBV4-3 and TRBJ2-5; 8 bases match TRBD1. The CDR3 contains 15 residues. Germline CDR1 and CDR2: LGHNA and YSLEER. V lost 1 base, J lost 4 bases, and 5 bases stayed unmatched. CDR3 bases: TGCGCCAGCAGCCAAGGACAGGGGTGGGGAGAGACCCAGTACTTC. This sequence encodes CASSQGQGWGETQYF.

This rearrangement joins TRBV4-1 to TRBJ2-7, with D uncertain. The V and J ends lost 4 bases and 7 bases respectively, with 14 bases between them. Germline lookup yields CDR1 MGHRA and CDR2 YSYEKL. This CDR3 is 13 amino acids long. CDR3 coding DNA: TGCGCCAGCAGCCTGAGATCGGGCTATGAGCAGTACTTC. Its protein is CASSLRSGYEQYF.

The chain recombines TRBV11-2 with TRBJ2-1; D remains unclear. Germline CDR1 is SGHAT and CDR2 is FQNNGV. The CDR3 length is 14 residues. The V and J ends lost 2 bases and 12 bases respectively, with 17 bases between them. CDR3 amino acids: CASSLSAAAVGQFF. In DNA, the CDR3 is TGTGCCAGCAGCTTATCCGCGGCGGCGGTTGGGCAGTTCTTC.

This clone has a single count. The chain employs TRBV5-1 and TRBJ1-5; weak D call: TRBD1 (5 bases). The V end was cut by 0 bases, the J end by 5 bases, with 9 bases between. Germline CDR1 and CDR2: SGHRS and YFSETQ. This CDR3 has 14 residues. The CDR3, as DNA: TGCGCCAGCAGCTTGGTTCCGGGGGATCAGCCCCAGCATTTT. Residues: CASSLVPGDQPQHF.

For the CDR3, the DNA is TGTGCCACCAGCTCCCGTCAGGGGCATGGAGATACGCAGTATTTT. This encodes CATSSRQGHGDTQYF. V gene TRBV15 combines with J gene TRBJ2-3; possibly TRBD1 for D (6 bases). Trimming cost V 5 bases and J 5 bases, with 17 bases left between them. The CDR3 is 15 amino acids. Germline values: CDR1 LNHNV, CDR2 YYDKDF (reference sequence).